One and the same sample provided the 2 T cell receptor beta chains below, sequenced in a study of identical twins (TCRdb year 2016). The library was generated by 5' RACE. TCRdb lists the instrument as Illumina HiSeq 2000. TCRdb redid the processing of the public reads, applying fastp at Q25 and MiXCR, and retained in-frame beta chains. Entries that share a CDR3 protein sequence are merged under the most common genes and DNA. The sample table shows fewer than 250,000 distinct CDR3 sequences, and roughly 15% are seen once. The top ten clonotypes cover roughly two fifths of the sample. These same data were also listed under a study on T cells expressing NK-cell markers.

The specimen was CD8+ T cells sorted from blood. The receptors come from a young woman in good health.

On this clonotype: Germline is not matched at one junction end, which may reflect a read error. This sequence joins TRBV9 and TRBJ1-2; D unclear. There are 12 residues in the CDR3. Per the germline V gene, CDR1 is SGDLS and CDR2 is YYNGEE. The CDR3 DNA follows: TGTGCCAGCAGCGCCTCGGACTACGGCTACACCTTC. Amino acid sequence: CASSASDYGYTF.

The V and J genes are TRBV5-6 and TRBJ2-5; D possibly corresponds to TRBD2 (6 bases). This CDR3 comprises 14 residues. Germline-derived CDR1 and CDR2 are SGHDT and YYEEEE. V lost 3 bases and J lost 5, with 14 bases in between. The CDR3 reads CASSSSWRVETQYF. CDR3 coding DNA: TGTGCCAGCAGCTCCTCGTGGAGGGTGGAGACCCAGTACTTC.